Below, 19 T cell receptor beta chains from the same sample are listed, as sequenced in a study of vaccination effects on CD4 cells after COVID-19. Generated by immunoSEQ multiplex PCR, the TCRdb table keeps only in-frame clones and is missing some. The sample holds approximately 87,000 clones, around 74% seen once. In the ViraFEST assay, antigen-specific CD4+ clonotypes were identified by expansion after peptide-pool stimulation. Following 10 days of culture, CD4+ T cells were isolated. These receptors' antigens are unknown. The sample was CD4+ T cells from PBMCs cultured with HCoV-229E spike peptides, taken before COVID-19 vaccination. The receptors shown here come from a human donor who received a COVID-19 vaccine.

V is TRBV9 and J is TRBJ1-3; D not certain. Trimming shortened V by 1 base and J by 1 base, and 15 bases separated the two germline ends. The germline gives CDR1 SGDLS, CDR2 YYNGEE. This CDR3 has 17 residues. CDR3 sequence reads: CASSVTAMGGSGNTIYF. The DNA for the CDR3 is TGTGCCAGCAGCGTAACAGCCATGGGAGGATCTGGAAACACCATATATTTT.

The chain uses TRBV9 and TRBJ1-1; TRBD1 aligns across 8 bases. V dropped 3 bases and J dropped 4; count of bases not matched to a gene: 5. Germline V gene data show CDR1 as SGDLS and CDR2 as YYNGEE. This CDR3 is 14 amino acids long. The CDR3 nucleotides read TGTGCCAGCAGCGCCGACAGGGGTACCACTGAAGCTTTCTTT. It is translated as CASSADRGTTEAFF.

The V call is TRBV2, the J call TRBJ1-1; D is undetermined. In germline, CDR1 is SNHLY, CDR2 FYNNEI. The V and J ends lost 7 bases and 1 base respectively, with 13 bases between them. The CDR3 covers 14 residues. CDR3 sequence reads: CASNLQGWNTEAFF. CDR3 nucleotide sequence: TGTGCCAGCAACCTTCAAGGCTGGAACACTGAAGCTTTCTTT.

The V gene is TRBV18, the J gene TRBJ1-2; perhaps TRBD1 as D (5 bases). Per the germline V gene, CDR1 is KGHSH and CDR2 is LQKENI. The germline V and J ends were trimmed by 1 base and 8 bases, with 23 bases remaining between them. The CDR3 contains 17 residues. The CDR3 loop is CASSPLIAPEGIQGYTF. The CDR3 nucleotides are TGTGCCAGCTCACCACTAATAGCACCGGAGGGGATCCAAGGCTACACCTTC. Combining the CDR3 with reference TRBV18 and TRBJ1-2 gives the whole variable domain NAGVMQNPRHLVRRRGQEARLRCSPMKGHSHVYWYRQLPEEGLKFMVYLQKENIIDESGMPKERFSAEFPKEGPSILRIQQVVRGDSAAYFCASSPLIAPEGIQGYTFGSGTRLTVV.

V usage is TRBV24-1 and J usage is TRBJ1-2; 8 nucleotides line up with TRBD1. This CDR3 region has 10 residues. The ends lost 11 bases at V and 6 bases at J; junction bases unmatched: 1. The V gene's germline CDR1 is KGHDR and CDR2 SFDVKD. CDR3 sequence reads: CAKTGDGYTF. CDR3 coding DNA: TGTGCCAAGACAGGGGATGGCTACACCTTC.

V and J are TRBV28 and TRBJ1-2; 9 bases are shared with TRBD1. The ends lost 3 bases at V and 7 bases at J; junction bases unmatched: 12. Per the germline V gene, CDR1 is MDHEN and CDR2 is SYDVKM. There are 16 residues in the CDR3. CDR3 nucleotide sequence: TGTGCCAGCAGTTTTACCTCGGACAGGGGAATAGGTGGCTACACCTTC. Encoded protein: CASSFTSDRGIGGYTF.

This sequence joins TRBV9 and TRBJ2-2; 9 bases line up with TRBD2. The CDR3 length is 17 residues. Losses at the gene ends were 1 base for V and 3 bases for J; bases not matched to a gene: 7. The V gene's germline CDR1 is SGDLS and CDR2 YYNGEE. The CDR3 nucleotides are TGTGCCAGCAGCGTAACTGAGACTAGCGGCTACACCGGGGAGCTGTTTTTT. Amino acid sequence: CASSVTETSGYTGELFF.

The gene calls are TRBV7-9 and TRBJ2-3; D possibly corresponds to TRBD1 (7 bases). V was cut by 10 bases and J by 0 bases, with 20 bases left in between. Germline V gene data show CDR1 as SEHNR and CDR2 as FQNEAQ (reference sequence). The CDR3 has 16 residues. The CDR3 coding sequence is TGTGCCATTACACAGGGGAGGTGGCTGAGCACAGATACGCAGTATTTT. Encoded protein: CAITQGRWLSTDTQYF.

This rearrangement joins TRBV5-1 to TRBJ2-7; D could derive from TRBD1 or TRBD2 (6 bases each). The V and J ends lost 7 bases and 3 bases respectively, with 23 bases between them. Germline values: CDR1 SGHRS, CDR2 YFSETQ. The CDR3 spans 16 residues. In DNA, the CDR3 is TGCGCCAGCCCGCCCGAGATCGTAGGGGGACTCTACGAGCAGTACGTC. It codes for CASPPEIVGGLYEQYV.

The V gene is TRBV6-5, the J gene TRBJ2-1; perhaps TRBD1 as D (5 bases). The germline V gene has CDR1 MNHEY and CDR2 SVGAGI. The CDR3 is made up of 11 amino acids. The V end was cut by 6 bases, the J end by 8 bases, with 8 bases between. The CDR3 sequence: CASRGHHEQFF. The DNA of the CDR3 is TGTGCCAGCAGAGGACACCATGAGCAGTTCTTC.

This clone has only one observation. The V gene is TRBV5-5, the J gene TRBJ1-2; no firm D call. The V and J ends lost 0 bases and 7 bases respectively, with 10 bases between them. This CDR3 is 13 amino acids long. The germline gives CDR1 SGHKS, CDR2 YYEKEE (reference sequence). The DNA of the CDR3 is TGTGCCAGCAGCTTGGCTTCTAGGTCTGGCTACACCTTC. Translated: CASSLASRSGYTF.

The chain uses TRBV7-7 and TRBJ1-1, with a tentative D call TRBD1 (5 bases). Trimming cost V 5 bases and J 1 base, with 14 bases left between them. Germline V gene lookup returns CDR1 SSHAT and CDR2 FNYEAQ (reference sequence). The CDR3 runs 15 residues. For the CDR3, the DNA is TGTGCCAGCAGCCCCCTCGGCGGGGCGAACACTGAAGCTTTCTTT. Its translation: CASSPLGGANTEAFF.

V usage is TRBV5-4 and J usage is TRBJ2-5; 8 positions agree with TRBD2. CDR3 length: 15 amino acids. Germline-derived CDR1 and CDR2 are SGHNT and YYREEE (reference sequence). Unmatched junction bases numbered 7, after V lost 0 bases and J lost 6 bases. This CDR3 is CASSLVSGDAKTQYF. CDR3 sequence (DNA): TGTGCCAGCAGCTTGGTTAGCGGGGACGCAAAGACCCAGTACTTC. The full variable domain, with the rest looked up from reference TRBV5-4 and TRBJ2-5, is ETGVTQSPTHLIKTRGQQVTLRCSSQSGHNTVSWYQQALGQGPQFIFQYYREEENGRGNFPPRFSGLQFPNYSSELNVNALELDDSALYLCASSLVSGDAKTQYFGPGTRLLVL.

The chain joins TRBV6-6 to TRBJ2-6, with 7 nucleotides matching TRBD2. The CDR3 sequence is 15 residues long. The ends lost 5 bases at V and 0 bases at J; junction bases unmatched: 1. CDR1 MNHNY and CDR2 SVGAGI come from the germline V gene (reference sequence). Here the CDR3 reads CASSRTSSGANVLTF. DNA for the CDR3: TGTGCCAGCAGTCGGACTAGCTCTGGGGCCAACGTCCTGACTTTC.

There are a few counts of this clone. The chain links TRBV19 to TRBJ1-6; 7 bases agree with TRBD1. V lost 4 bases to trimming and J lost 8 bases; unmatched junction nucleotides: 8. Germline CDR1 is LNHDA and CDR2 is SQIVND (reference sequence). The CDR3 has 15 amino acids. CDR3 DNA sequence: TGTGCCAGTAGTACCCTTGGTCAGGGGGATTCACCCCTCCACTTT. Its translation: CASSTLGQGDSPLHF.

CDR3 sequence reads: CASSEPGPTTDTQYF. Written as DNA, the CDR3 is TGTGCCAGTAGTGAGCCAGGCCCCACCACAGATACGCAGTATTTT. The rearrangement links TRBV19 to TRBJ2-3; D gene unclear. The V end lost 5 bases, the J end lost 2 bases, and 14 bases lay between the germline ends. This CDR3 contains 15 residues. Germline V gives CDR1 LNHDA, CDR2 SQIVND (reference sequence).

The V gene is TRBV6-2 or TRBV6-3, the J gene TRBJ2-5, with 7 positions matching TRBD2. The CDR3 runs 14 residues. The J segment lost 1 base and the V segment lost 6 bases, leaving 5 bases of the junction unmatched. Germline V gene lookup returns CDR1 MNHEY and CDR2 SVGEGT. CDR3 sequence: CASSWSGAQETQYF. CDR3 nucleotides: TGTGCCAGCAGCTGGAGCGGGGCCCAAGAGACCCAGTACTTC.

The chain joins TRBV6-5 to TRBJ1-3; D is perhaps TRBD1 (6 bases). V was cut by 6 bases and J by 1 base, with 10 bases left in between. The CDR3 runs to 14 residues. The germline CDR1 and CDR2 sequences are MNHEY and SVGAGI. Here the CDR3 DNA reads TGTGCCAGCAGCAACCAGGGGTCTGGAAACACCATATATTTT. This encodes CASSNQGSGNTIYF.

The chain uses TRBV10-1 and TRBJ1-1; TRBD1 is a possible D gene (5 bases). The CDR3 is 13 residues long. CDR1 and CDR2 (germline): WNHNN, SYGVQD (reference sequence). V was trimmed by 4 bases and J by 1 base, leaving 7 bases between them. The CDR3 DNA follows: TGCGCCAGCAGTGCCGGACAGAACACTGAAGCTTTCTTT. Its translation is CASSAGQNTEAFF.